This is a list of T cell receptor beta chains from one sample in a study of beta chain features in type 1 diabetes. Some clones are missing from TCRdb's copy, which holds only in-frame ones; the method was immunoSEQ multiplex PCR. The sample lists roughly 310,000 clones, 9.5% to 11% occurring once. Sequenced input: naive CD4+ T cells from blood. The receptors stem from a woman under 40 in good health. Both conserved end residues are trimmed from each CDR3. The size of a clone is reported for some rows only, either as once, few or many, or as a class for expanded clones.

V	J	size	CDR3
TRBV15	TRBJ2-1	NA	ATSSPPRGQGASGGYNEQF
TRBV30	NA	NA	ACLSTRDYSYEQY
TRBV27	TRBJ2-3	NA	ASSLFSDTQY
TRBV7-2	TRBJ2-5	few	ASSFRREETQY
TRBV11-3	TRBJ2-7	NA	ASSLGLAAEQY
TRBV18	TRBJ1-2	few	ASSPLGTVNYGYT
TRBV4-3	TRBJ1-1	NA	ASSQDSRGVNTEAF
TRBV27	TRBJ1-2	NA	ASSLSGDRGYGYT
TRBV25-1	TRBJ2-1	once	ASSEYEGWNNEQF
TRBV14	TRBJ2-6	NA	ASSHQGGRAGANVLT
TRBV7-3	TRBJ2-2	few	ASSSPTTGELF
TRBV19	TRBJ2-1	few	ASTHSRGLYNEQF
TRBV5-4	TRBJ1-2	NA	ASSSDRYGYT
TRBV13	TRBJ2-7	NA	ASSTLAGRSTHEQY
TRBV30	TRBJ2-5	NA	AWNEGGWETQY
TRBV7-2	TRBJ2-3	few	ASSLRLAGGITSTDTQY
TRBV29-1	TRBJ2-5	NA	SVDGASGTFQETQY
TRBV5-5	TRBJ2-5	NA	ASSQDQGATQY
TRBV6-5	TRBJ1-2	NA	ASRSSGIGGYT
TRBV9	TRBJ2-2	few	ASMRQNTGELF
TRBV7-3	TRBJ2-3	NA	ASSLNAVDTQY
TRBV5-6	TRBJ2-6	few	ASSLTTGAASGANVLT
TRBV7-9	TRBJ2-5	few	ASSPGTGGWGQETQY
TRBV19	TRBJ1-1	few	ASSSAGNTEAF
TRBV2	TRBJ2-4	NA	ASRRSGTSWNIQY
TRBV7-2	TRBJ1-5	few	ASSLVADSNQPQH
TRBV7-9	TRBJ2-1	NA	ASSSNSGGGGNEQF
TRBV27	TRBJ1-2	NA	ASGQGFGYT
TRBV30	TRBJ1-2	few	AWSVLGGVGYT
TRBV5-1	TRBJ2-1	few	ASSLPFPQGSSYNEQF
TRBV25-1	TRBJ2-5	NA	ASSEFTGQETQY
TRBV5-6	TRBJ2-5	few	ASSLSGLAIQETQY
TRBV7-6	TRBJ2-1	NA	ASSLGGQLSSYNEQF
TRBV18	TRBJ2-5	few	ASSTGTSGQETQY
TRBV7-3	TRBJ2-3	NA	ASSLRAGVPDTQY
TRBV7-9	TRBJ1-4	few	ATTRGGTNEKLF
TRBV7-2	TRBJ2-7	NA	ASSLAVAPGDYEQY
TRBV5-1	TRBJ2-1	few	ASSFRPRSGNEQF
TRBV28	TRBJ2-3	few	ASTSTPGGSNTQY
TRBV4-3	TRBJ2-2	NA	ASSAGHTGELF
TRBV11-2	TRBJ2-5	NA	ASSGTAQETQY
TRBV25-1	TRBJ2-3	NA	ASSGSGSPGDTQY
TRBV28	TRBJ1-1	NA	ASSFGGITEAF
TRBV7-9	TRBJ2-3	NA	ASSLTGVDTQY
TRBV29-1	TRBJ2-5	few	SVEEPDGKETQY
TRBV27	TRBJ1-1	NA	ASSLFKRRIGDSNTEAF
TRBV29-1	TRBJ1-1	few	SATRGGADTEAF